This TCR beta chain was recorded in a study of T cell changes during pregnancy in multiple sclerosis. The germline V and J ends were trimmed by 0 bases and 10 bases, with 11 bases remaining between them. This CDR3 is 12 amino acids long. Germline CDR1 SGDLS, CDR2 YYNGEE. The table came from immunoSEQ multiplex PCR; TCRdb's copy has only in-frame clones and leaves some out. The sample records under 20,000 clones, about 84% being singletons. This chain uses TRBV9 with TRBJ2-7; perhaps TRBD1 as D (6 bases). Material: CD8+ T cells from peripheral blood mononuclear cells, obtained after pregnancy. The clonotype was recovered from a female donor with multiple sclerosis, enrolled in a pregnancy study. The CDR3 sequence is CASSVEQGLQYF. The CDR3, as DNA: TGTGCCAGCAGCGTAGAACAGGGTCTCCAGTACTTC. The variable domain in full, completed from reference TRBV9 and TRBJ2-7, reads DSGVTQTPKHLITATGQRVTLRCSPRSGDLSVYWYQQSLDQGLQFLIQYYNGEERAKGNILERFSAQQFPDLHSELNLSSLELGDSALYFCASSVEQGLQYFGPGTRLTVT.